Below, 31 T cell receptor beta chains from the same sample are listed, as sequenced in a study of glioma-infiltrating T cells. Amplification of TCR alpha and beta CDR3 regions from RNA used iRepertoire nested multiplex PCR. TCRdb reanalysed the multiplex PCR reads using MiXCR and keeps one entry per CDR3 protein. The sample has around 350,000 distinct CDR3 sequences, roughly two fifths seen once. Specimen: glioma tissue, nonneoplastic brain tissue, or PBMCs (not recorded which). The receptors stem from a human donor with low-grade glioma or glioblastoma, undergoing nonglioma brain surgery, or in good health (not recorded which).

The chain is built from TRBV4-2 and TRBJ2-1; TRBD2 might be the D (5 bases). V was trimmed by 1 base and J by 8 bases, leaving 21 bases between them. Germline V lookup: CDR1 LGHNA, CDR2 YNFKEQ. The CDR3 has 17 residues. The CDR3 loop is CASSQGLERWPGDEQFF. The CDR3 coding sequence is TGTGCCAGCAGCCAAGGTCTTGAGAGATGGCCCGGGGATGAGCAGTTCTTC.

The chain couples TRBV7-2 to TRBJ2-3, with TRBD2 as a possible D gene (7 bases). The CDR3 length is 15 residues. Germline V gene data show CDR1 as SGHTA and CDR2 as FQGNSA. The germline V and J ends were trimmed by 5 bases and 5 bases, with 17 bases remaining between them. CDR3 sequence: CASSVRGGARDTQYF. Here the CDR3 DNA reads TGTGCCAGCAGCGTCCGTGGGGGGGCCAGAGATACGCAGTATTTT.

The gene calls are TRBV5-4 and TRBJ2-7; 7 bases are shared with TRBD2. Germline CDR1 SGHNT, CDR2 YYREEE (reference sequence). The CDR3 consists of 13 residues. V lost 4 bases and J lost 3; bases outside the gene matches: 4. The CDR3 coding sequence is TGTGCCAGCAGCCTCGGGACTATCTACGAGCAGTACTTC. Amino acid sequence: CASSLGTIYEQYF.

V and J are TRBV5-1 and TRBJ2-7, with TRBD1 matching 9 bases. Per the germline V gene, CDR1 is SGHRS and CDR2 is YFSETQ. This CDR3 is built from 16 residues. V lost 3 bases to trimming and J lost 2 bases; unmatched junction nucleotides: 9. CDR3 loop: CASSSNPGTGPYEQYF. The CDR3 nucleotides read TGCGCCAGCAGCTCCAACCCCGGGACAGGGCCCTACGAGCAGTACTTC.

The genes are TRBV20-1 and TRBJ2-3; 10 nucleotides match TRBD2. The V gene's germline CDR1 is DFQATT and CDR2 SNEGSKA (reference sequence). The trim removed 5 bases at V and 6 bases at J, leaving 11 bases unmatched. The CDR3 totals 15 residues. The CDR3 bases are TGCAGTGCTCTTCTACGAGCGGGAGGGTTCGATACGCAGTATTTT. This sequence encodes CSALLRAGGFDTQYF.

Details on this clonotype: A much larger clone differs by one base, so this may be a read error. The chain combines TRBV6-2 or TRBV6-3 with TRBJ1-5, with unresolved D. The length of the CDR3 is 14 residues. The V gene's germline CDR1 is MNHEY and CDR2 SVGEGT. CDR3 coding DNA: TGTGCCAGCAGCGGTACGTCCCGCAATCCGCCCCAGCATTTT. It is translated as CASSGTSRNPPQHF.

The CDR3 region is CASMGTGEDEQFF. In DNA form, the CDR3 reads TGTGCCAGCATGGGAACAGGGGAGGATGAGCAGTTCTTC. J is TRBJ2-1 and V is TRBV28, with D maybe TRBD1 (7 bases). There are 13 residues in the CDR3. CDR1 is MDHEN, CDR2 SYDVKM, per germline. V lost 7 bases and J lost 8, with 15 bases in between. Full variable domain (remainder filled in from reference TRBV28 and TRBJ2-1): DVKVTQSSRYLVKRTGEKVFLECVQDMDHENMFWYRQDPGLGLRLIYFSYDVKMKEKGDIPEGYSVSREKKERFSLILESASTNQTSMYLCASMGTGEDEQFFGPGTRLTVL.

V usage is TRBV5-4 and J usage is TRBJ1-1; 7 nucleotides line up with TRBD1. Per germline, CDR1 SGHNT and CDR2 YYREEE (reference sequence). Losses at the gene ends were 0 bases for V and 8 bases for J; bases not matched to a gene: 4. The CDR3 consists of 13 residues. CDR3 sequence reads: CASSLGQGGEAFF. In nucleotides, the CDR3 is TGTGCCAGCAGCTTGGGACAGGGAGGGGAAGCTTTCTTT.

Concerning this clonotype: This CDR3 fails to terminate in the conserved phenylalanine or tryptophan, so it likely reflects a read error. Here the CDR3 reads CSSSGGWYQETQYV. In DNA, the CDR3 is TGCAGTTCCTCCGGGGGATGGTACCAAGAGACCCAGTACGTC. The genes are TRBV20-1 and TRBJ2-5; TRBD2 might be the D (6 bases). The CDR3 contains 14 residues. The V end lost 8 bases, the J end lost 0 bases, and 16 bases lay between the germline ends. Germline V gene lookup returns CDR1 DFQATT and CDR2 SNEGSKA (reference sequence).

This chain links TRBV10-3 with TRBJ2-7; 7 bases agree with TRBD2. This CDR3 contains 13 residues. Trimming took 10 bases from V and 3 from J; bases not matched to a gene: 9. Germline-derived CDR1 and CDR2 are ENHRY and SYGVKD. CDR3 DNA sequence: TGTGCCACAATGGTGGGGGGGGTCTACGAGCAGTACTTC. This encodes CATMVGGVYEQYF.

In its sample, this clonotype was seen many times. The chain carries TRBV28 and TRBJ2-7; 11 bases align to TRBD2. V gave up 5 bases and J gave up 4 bases; unmatched junction bases: 13. Per the germline V gene, CDR1 is MDHEN and CDR2 is SYDVKM. CDR3 length: 17 residues. The CDR3 sequence: CASSGGTSGSLGYEQYF. The DNA for the CDR3 is TGTGCCAGCAGTGGCGGGACTAGCGGATCACTAGGATACGAGCAGTACTTC.

With respect to this clonotype: At one of its ends the junction is not consistent with the germline gene, which may arise from a read error. The chain recombines TRBV28 with TRBJ1-5; the D gene is possibly TRBD1 (6 bases). Looked up from germline, CDR1 is MDHEN and CDR2 is SYDVKM. CDR3 length equals 13 residues. CDR3 region: CASVDSLNQLQHF. The DNA for the CDR3 is TGTGCCAGCGTGGACAGCCTCAATCAGCTCCAGCATTTT.

Notes on this clonotype: A junction boundary mismatches the germline segment, possibly from a read error. J is TRBJ1-1 and V is TRBV10-3; 8 bases are a match to TRBD1. The CDR3 loop spans 15 amino acids. The germline gives CDR1 ENHRY, CDR2 SYGVKD. CDR3 protein: CAITPNDRGGTEALF. The CDR3 nucleotides are TGTGCCATCACCCCGAACGACAGGGGAGGGACTGAAGCTCTCTTT.

This clonotype was counted ten times or more. The V call is TRBV27, the J call TRBJ2-1, with D possibly TRBD1 on 6 matching bases. CDR3 length: 14 amino acids. The germline V and J ends were trimmed by 4 bases and 4 bases, with 11 bases remaining between them. CDR1 and CDR2 (germline): MNHEY, SMNVEV (reference sequence). The CDR3 loop reads CASSSLTGYNEQFF. The CDR3 nucleotides are TGTGCCAGCAGTTCGCTGACAGGTTACAATGAGCAGTTCTTC.

This clonotype was counted ten times or more. The chain couples TRBV7-2 to TRBJ1-5; D call uncertain. This CDR3 is 15 amino acids long. Germline V gives CDR1 SGHTA, CDR2 FQGNSA. Trimming left V 1 base short and J 3 bases short, with 10 bases between. The CDR3 DNA reads as TGTGCCAGCAGCTTAGATTGGCGGCTCAATCAGCCCCAGCATTTT. It encodes CASSLDWRLNQPQHF.

This clonotype was seen only a few times. V and J are TRBV5-1 and TRBJ1-1; 7 nucleotides match TRBD1. CDR3 size: 14 residues. The V gene's germline CDR1 is SGHRS and CDR2 YFSETQ. Losses at the gene ends were 1 base for V and 1 base for J; bases not matched to a gene: 1. The CDR3 sequence is CASSLNRGNTEAFF. The CDR3 DNA is TGCGCCAGCAGCTTGAACAGGGGGAACACTGAAGCTTTCTTT.

This clonotype was found a few times. The chain has TRBV7-9 and TRBJ2-3, with no clear D. The CDR3 consists of 12 residues. The germline V and J ends were trimmed by 3 bases and 4 bases, with 5 bases remaining between them. In germline, CDR1 is SEHNR, CDR2 FQNEAQ (reference sequence). The CDR3 nucleotides are TGTGCCAGCAGCTTTTGGGCAGATACGCAGTATTTT. This sequence encodes CASSFWADTQYF.

A few counts support this clonotype. The chain carries TRBV28 and TRBJ2-2; 12 bases map to TRBD2. Trimming removed 5 bases from V and 2 bases from J; junction bases left unmatched: 15. The CDR3 is made up of 20 amino acids. Germline V lookup: CDR1 MDHEN, CDR2 SYDVKM. In nucleotides, the CDR3 is TGTGCCAGCAGTCCACTAGGGCCCCGACTAGCGGGAGAAAACACCGGGGAGCTGTTTTTT. This sequence encodes CASSPLGPRLAGENTGELFF.

The table lists this clonotype with many counts. The CDR3 region has the DNA TGTGCCACCAGCAGAGATGGCGGGAGTATTACTGATACGCAGTATTTT. Protein: CATSRDGGSITDTQYF. V usage is TRBV15 and J usage is TRBJ2-3; TRBD2 agrees at 7 bases. V trimming: 0 bases; J trimming: 6 bases; junction bases outside the gene matches: 9. The CDR3 consists of 16 residues. Germline lookup yields CDR1 LNHNV and CDR2 YYDKDF (reference sequence).

This clonotype was seen ten or more times. The chain links TRBV15 to TRBJ1-1; 7 nucleotides match TRBD1. This CDR3 region has 15 residues. CDR1 LNHNV and CDR2 YYDKDF come from the germline V gene (reference sequence). V shed 2 bases, J shed 1 base, and the junction held 4 bases outside the gene matches. CDR3 nucleotides: TGTGCCACCAGCAGATGGACAGGAGCGAACACTGAAGCTTTCTTT. Translation: CATSRWTGANTEAFF.

This clonotype was found a few times. V and J are TRBV4-2 and TRBJ1-4, with unresolved D. The germline V gene has CDR1 LGHNA and CDR2 YNFKEQ. V lost 0 bases, J lost 13 bases, and 15 bases lay in between. The CDR3 runs 14 residues. The CDR3 DNA follows: TGTGCCAGCAGCCAAGATCCCCTCGACCTCAGACTGTTTTTT. It specifies CASSQDPLDLRLFF.

This clonotype was found a few times. The chain recombines TRBV6-2 or TRBV6-3 with TRBJ1-3; D call uncertain. V lost 0 bases and J lost 0, with 12 bases in between. Looked up from germline, CDR1 is MNHEY and CDR2 is SVGEGT. CDR3 length: 17 amino acids. The CDR3 reads CASSYSTGKFSGNTIYF. CDR3 DNA sequence: TGTGCCAGCAGTTACTCGACGGGGAAATTCTCTGGAAACACCATATATTTT.

This clonotype appeared many times. V gene TRBV28 combines with J gene TRBJ2-7; a possible D gene is TRBD1 (6 bases). From germline, CDR1 is MDHEN and CDR2 SYDVKM. The CDR3 length is 14 residues. Trimming cost V 5 bases and J 2 bases, with 13 bases left between them. CDR3 in DNA: TGTGCCAGCAGTCCGGACAGTTGGACCTACGAGCAGTACTTC. Translated: CASSPDSWTYEQYF.

For this clonotype: This may be a read error, as it is one base from a much larger clone. This chain connects TRBV27 to TRBJ2-7; TRBD2 agrees at 10 bases. The CDR3 is 16 residues long. Germline-derived CDR1 and CDR2 are MNHEY and SMNVEV (reference sequence). With 0 bases clipped from V and 7 bases from J, the junction kept 9 bases outside the gene matches. CDR3 in amino acids: CASSLSSGRAHNEQYF. The CDR3 DNA follows: TGTGCCAGCAGTTTATCCAGCGGGAGGGCCCACAATGAGCAGTACTTC.

A word on this clonotype: Possible read error: a much larger clone is one base away. The conserved phenylalanine or tryptophan is not found at the CDR3 terminus, so this likely reflects a read error. The chain recombines TRBV6-2 or TRBV6-3 with TRBJ2-7; no firm D call. This CDR3 spans 14 amino acids. V lost 7 bases, J lost 5 bases, and 18 bases lay in between. Germline loops: CDR1 MNHEY, CDR2 SVGEGT. The CDR3 coding sequence is TGTGCCAGCATCTCCCTACTTCGATCGGACGAGCAGTACCTC. Translation gives CASISLLRSDEQYL.

At least ten counts were recorded for this clonotype. This chain uses TRBV7-2 with TRBJ1-1, with 9 positions matching TRBD1. Unmatched junction bases numbered 3, after V lost 5 bases and J lost 5 bases. The germline V gene has CDR1 SGHTA and CDR2 FQGNSA. This CDR3 has 13 residues. In DNA form, the CDR3 reads TGTGCCAGCAGCATGACAGGGGGGACTGAAGCTTTCTTT. Translating gives CASSMTGGTEAFF. Combining the CDR3 with reference TRBV7-2 and TRBJ1-1 gives the whole variable domain GAGVSQSPSNKVTEKGKDVELRCDPISGHTALYWYRQSLGQGLEFLIYFQGNSAPDKSGLPSDRFSAERTGGSVSTLTIQRTQQEDSAVYLCASSMTGGTEAFFGQGTRLTVV.

This clonotype was detected only a few times. The J gene is TRBJ2-7, the V gene TRBV6-2 or TRBV6-3; TRBD1 is a possible D gene (6 bases). CDR1 and CDR2 (germline): MNHEY, SVGEGT. The CDR3 runs 13 residues. V lost 6 bases and J lost 6, with 15 bases in between. In nucleotides, the CDR3 is TGTGCCAGCAGCGCTCACAGGGTGAGCGAGCAGTACTTC. It specifies CASSAHRVSEQYF.

This clonotype occurred once. With a much larger clone just one base away, this may be a read error. The V call is TRBV27, the J call TRBJ1-2; 9 nucleotides align to TRBD1. CDR3 size: 15 residues. V shed 4 bases, J shed 5 bases, and the junction held 8 bases outside the gene matches. Germline V gene data show CDR1 as MNHEY and CDR2 as SMNVEV (reference sequence). This CDR3 reads CASSWGTGGGYGYTF. CDR3 bases: TGTGCCAGCAGTTGGGGTACAGGGGGCGGATATGGCTACACCTTC.

Turning to this clonotype: This may stem from a read error, because a much larger clone lies one nucleotide away. The chain couples TRBV27 to TRBJ1-4; D possibly corresponds to TRBD1 (6 bases). The CDR3 loop spans 15 amino acids. V was pared by 3 bases and J by 7 bases, with 15 bases between. Germline CDR1 MNHEY, CDR2 SMNVEV (reference sequence). The CDR3 here is CASSFKRDMFEKLFF. The CDR3 DNA follows: TGTGCCAGCAGTTTCAAAAGGGACATGTTTGAAAAACTGTTTTTT.

The chain employs TRBV4-3 and TRBJ2-7, with D tentatively TRBD2 (5 bases). V shed 0 bases and J shed 4 bases, with 13 bases lying between them. Germline V gives CDR1 LGHNA, CDR2 YSLEER. This CDR3 spans 15 amino acids. The CDR3 DNA reads TGCGCCAGCAGCCAAGATCTAAGCGGAGGTTACGAGCAGTACTTC. It translates to CASSQDLSGGYEQYF.

The chain employs TRBV20-1 and TRBJ1-2; D is uncertain. Per the germline V gene, CDR1 is DFQATT and CDR2 is SNEGSKA (reference sequence). The CDR3 contains 15 residues. V lost 0 bases and J 3 bases, leaving 14 bases between the germline ends. CDR3 nucleotide sequence: TGCAGTGCTAGAGACCGGATTCGGGATGACTATGGCTACACCTTC. This codes for CSARDRIRDDYGYTF.